This T cell receptor beta chain was observed in a study of early T cells in non-severe SARS-CoV-2 infection. The CDR3 covers 18 residues. Germline V CDR1 and CDR2: SGHVS, FQNEAQ. Trimming pared 1 base from V and 4 bases from J, leaving 19 bases between. Separate cDNA molecules each had unique molecular identifiers attached to them. TCRdb reprocessed the 5' RACE reads with MiXCR, giving one entry per CDR3 protein. This table has 80,000 to 95,000 distinct CDR3 sequences, around 12% appearing once. This clonotype was detected ten times or more. V and J are TRBV7-8 and TRBJ1-4, with D tentatively TRBD1 (5 bases). The specimen was whole blood. This clonotype was sampled from an adult who was a healthcare worker with PCR-confirmed SARS-CoV-2 infection or an uninfected control (not recorded which). The CDR3 DNA sequence: TGTGCCAGCAGCTTAGAGGGGACCGGGACGGAAAATAATGAAAAACTGTTTTTT. This encodes CASSLEGTGTENNEKLFF.